This T cell receptor beta chain was profiled in a study of blood T cell repertoires in COVID-19. As originally analysed: Quantification of nucleated cells was approximated via reference gene primer amplification. TCRdb's table, derived via immunoSEQ multiplex PCR, lists solely in-frame clones and lacks some. The V and J calls and the clone size are those of that table, but D and trimming were determined from the DNA. The data contain 40,000 to 50,000 clones, roughly 86% of them singletons. The CDR3 loop spans 14 amino acids. The trim removed 2 bases at V and 4 bases at J, leaving 5 bases unmatched. Germline values: CDR1 SEHNR, CDR2 FQNEAQ (reference sequence).

The sequenced material came from PBMCs or T cells enriched from blood (not recorded which). The receptor was isolated from a woman in her forties or fifties who had recovered from COVID-19. V is TRBV7-9 and J is TRBJ2-7; 7 bases line up with TRBD1. CDR3 DNA: TGTGCCAGCAGCTTAACAGGGACAGAGTACGAGCAGTACTTC. It is translated as CASSLTGTEYEQYF.